The T cell receptor beta chain under discussion was sequenced for a study of T cells after posttransplantation cyclophosphamide. Study-wide points: After PTCy, TRB diversity resembled that of CNI/methotrexate controls.

Sequenced by immunoSEQ multiplex PCR; TCRdb stores in-frame clones only, minus some. The table includes 23,000 or so clones, just over 85% detected once. Control samples came 1 year after myeloablative marrow transplants with methotrexate plus calcineurin inhibitor. Germline lookup yields CDR1 LGHNT and CDR2 FRNRAP. V was pared by 3 bases and J by 5 bases, with 7 bases between. The CDR3 has 12 residues. With respect to this clone: Its specificity is unknown.

The specimen was PBMCs, collected around 53 weeks after allogeneic stem cell transplant with calcineurin inhibitor and methotrexate. The clonotype originates from a female patient aged 25-40 years who received an allogeneic stem cell transplant from an unrelated donor, was CMV-positive, and had acute and chronic GVHD. The T cells may come from the graft donor. This sequence joins TRBV12-5 and TRBJ1-2; maybe TRBD1 (5 bases). The CDR3 region is CASGLRGYGYTF. Here the CDR3 DNA reads TGTGCTAGTGGTTTAAGGGGATATGGCTACACCTTC.